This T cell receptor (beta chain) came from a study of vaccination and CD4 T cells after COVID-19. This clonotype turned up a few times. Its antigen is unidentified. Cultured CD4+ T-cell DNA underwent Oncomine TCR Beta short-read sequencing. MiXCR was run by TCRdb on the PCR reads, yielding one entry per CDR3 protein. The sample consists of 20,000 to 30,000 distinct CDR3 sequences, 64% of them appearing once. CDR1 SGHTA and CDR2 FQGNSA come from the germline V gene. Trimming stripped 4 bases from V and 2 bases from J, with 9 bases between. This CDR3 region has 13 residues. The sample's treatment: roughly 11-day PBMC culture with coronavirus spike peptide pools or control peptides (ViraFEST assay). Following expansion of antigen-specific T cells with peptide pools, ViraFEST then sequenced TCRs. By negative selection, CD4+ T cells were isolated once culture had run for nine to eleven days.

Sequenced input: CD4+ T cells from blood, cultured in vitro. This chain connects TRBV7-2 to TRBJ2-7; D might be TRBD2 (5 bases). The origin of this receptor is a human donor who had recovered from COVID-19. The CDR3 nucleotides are TGTGCCAGCAGCTCCCGGGGAACCTACGAGCAGTACTTC. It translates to CASSSRGTYEQYF.